This T cell receptor (beta chain) was captured by sequencing in a study of OX40 agonist ivuxolimab in advanced cancers. Study-level results: Patients who responded partially at 0.1-3.0 mg/kg showed clonal expansion ranking among the lowest.

This CDR3 is 13 amino acids long. The V and J ends lost 8 bases and 0 bases respectively, with 8 bases between them. Germline CDR1 is ENHRY and CDR2 is SYGVKD. Sequenced by immunoSEQ multiplex PCR; TCRdb stores in-frame clones only, minus some. The sample lists about 95,000 clones; about 85% were seen once. Exclusion of a patient followed from autoimmune disease history or systemic immunosuppression. Turning to this clone: The antigen remains undetermined.

The sequencing used CD4+ or CD8+ T cells sorted from blood, collected in a trial of the OX40 agonist ivuxolimab. The chain employs TRBV10-3 and TRBJ2-1, with D maybe TRBD1 (6 bases). This receptor was obtained from an adult with an advanced solid tumor such as melanoma, head and neck, liver or kidney cancer. The CDR3 nucleotides read TGTGCCATCGTAGGGGGCTCCTACAATGAGCAGTTCTTC. Translated, it gives CAIVGGSYNEQFF.